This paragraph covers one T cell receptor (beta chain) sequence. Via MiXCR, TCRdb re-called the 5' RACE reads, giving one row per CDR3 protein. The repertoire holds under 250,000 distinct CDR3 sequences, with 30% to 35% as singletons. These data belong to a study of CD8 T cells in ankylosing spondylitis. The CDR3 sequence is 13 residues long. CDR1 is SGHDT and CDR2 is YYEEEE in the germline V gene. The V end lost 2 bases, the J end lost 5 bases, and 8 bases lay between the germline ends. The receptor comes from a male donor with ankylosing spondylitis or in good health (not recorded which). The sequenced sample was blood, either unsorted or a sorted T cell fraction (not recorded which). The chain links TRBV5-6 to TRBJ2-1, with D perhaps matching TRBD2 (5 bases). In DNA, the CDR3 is TGTGCCAGCAGCTTCGCTAGCAACAATGAGCAGTTCTTC. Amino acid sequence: CASSFASNNEQFF. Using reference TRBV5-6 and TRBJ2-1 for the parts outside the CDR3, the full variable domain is DAGVTQSPTHLIKTRGQQVTLRCSPKSGHDTVSWYQQALGQGPQFIFQYYEEEERQRGNFPDRFSGHQFPNYSSELNVNALLLGDSALYLCASSFASNNEQFFGPGTRLTVL.